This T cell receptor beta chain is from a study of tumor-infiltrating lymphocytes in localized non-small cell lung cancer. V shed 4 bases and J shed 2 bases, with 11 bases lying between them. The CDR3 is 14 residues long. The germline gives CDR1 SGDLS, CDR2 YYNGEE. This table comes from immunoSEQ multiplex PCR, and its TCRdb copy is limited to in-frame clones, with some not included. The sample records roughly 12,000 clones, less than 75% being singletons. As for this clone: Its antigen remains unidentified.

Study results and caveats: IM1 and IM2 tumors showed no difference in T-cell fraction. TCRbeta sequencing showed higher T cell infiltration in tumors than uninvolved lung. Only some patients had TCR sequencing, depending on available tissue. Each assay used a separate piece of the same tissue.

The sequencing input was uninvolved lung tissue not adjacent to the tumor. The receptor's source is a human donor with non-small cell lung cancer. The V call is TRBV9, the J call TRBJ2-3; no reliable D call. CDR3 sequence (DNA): TGTGCCAGCAGCCCCTCGCGGTACACAGATACGCAGTATTTT. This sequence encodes CASSPSRYTDTQYF.